Following are 32 T cell receptor beta chains from one sample sequenced in a study of molecular identifiers for immune sequencing clone quantification. TCRdb re-derived calls from the PCR reads in MiXCR, one entry per CDR3 protein. The data hold approximately 550,000 distinct CDR3 sequences, with about a fifth observed a single time. Sequencing was done on a sample of naive CD8+ T cells from blood, with Jurkat cell RNA spiked in. Subset specified: FACS-sorted CD8+CD4-CCR7+CD45RA+ naive T cells. These receptors originate from a human donor in good health. Some libraries in this study had Jurkat cell RNA spiked in.

Many counts were recorded for this clonotype. The rearrangement uses TRBV12-3 or TRBV12-4 and TRBJ1-1; D is ambiguous. The CDR3 covers 15 residues. V was trimmed by 5 bases and J by 4 bases, leaving 17 bases between them. Here the CDR3 reads CASSRLGVVGTEAFF. CDR3 coding DNA: TGTGCCAGCAGTCGCCTTGGGGTTGTAGGCACTGAAGCTTTCTTT.

This clonotype was counted ten times or more. The chain carries TRBV7-6 and TRBJ1-4; D ambiguous. V was pared by 5 bases and J by 0 bases, with 10 bases between. Germline loops: CDR1 SGHVS, CDR2 FNYEAQ. The CDR3 totals 15 residues. In nucleotides, the CDR3 is TGTGCCAGCAGCGATACGCTGGCAACTAATGAAAAACTGTTTTTT. This gives the protein CASSDTLATNEKLFF.

The rearrangement joins TRBV12-3 or TRBV12-4 to TRBJ2-2; D is unclear. The CDR3 contains 13 residues. The V and J ends lost 6 bases and 9 bases respectively, with 14 bases between them. CDR3 DNA sequence: TGTGCCAGCAGCCTTGGGCTTTCACGGGAGCTGTTTTTT. Translated, it gives CASSLGLSRELFF.

This clonotype showed up many times. The chain employs TRBV29-1 and TRBJ2-3; 7 bases are shared with TRBD1. CDR1 is SQVTM and CDR2 is ANQGSEA in the germline V gene. The CDR3 sequence is 16 residues long. The junction had 14 bases not matched to a gene; V was cut back by 6 bases and J by 2 bases. This chain's CDR3 is CSVVGQLDNPTDTQYF. DNA of the CDR3: TGCAGCGTCGTGGGACAGTTGGATAATCCCACAGATACGCAGTATTTT.

This clonotype was seen only a few times. The chain uses TRBV3-1 and TRBJ2-3; TRBD1 or TRBD2 may be the D gene (5 bases each). CDR1 is LGHDT, CDR2 YNNKEL, per germline (reference sequence). CDR3 length equals 16 residues. V was cut by 4 bases and J by 4 bases, with 18 bases left in between. CDR3 coding DNA: TGTGCCAGCAGCCCTCATTCGGGACGTGTCGCAGATACGCAGTATTTT. It specifies CASSPHSGRVADTQYF.

The sample holds a few counts of this clonotype. The CDR3 loop is CSVENRETPYEQYF. CDR3 nucleotides: TGCAGCGTTGAGAACAGGGAAACCCCCTACGAGCAGTACTTC. The V and J genes are TRBV29-1 and TRBJ2-7; weak D call: TRBD1 (6 bases). Trimming cost V 3 bases and J 2 bases, with 14 bases left between them. The germline V gene encodes CDR1 SQVTM and CDR2 ANQGSEA. The CDR3 runs 14 residues.

The genes are TRBV29-1 and TRBJ1-2; D gene ambiguous. Trimming cost V 0 bases and J 4 bases, with 9 bases left between them. Germline CDR1 SQVTM, CDR2 ANQGSEA. This CDR3 comprises 13 residues. The CDR3 DNA is TGCAGCGTTGAAGATAGTCAGCGCTATGGCTACACCTTC. This translates into CSVEDSQRYGYTF. Combining the CDR3 with reference TRBV29-1 and TRBJ1-2 gives the whole variable domain SAVISQKPSRDICQRGTSLTIQCQVDSQVTMMFWYRQQPGQSLTLIATANQGSEATYESGFVIDKFPISRPNLTFSTLTVSNMSPEDSSIYLCSVEDSQRYGYTFGSGTRLTVV.

This clonotype was picked up a small number of times. This chain connects TRBV6-5 to TRBJ1-4, with D uncertain. Germline lookup yields CDR1 MNHEY and CDR2 SVGAGI. The V end lost 6 bases, the J end lost 4 bases, and 15 bases lay between the germline ends. This CDR3 has 15 amino acids. The CDR3 DNA reads TGTGCCAGCAGCCCGGTGGTACGGCTTAATGAAAAACTGTTTTTT. It yields the protein CASSPVVRLNEKLFF.

This chain links TRBV28 with TRBJ2-3; unclear D gene. Looked up from germline, CDR1 is MDHEN and CDR2 is SYDVKM. This CDR3 has 14 residues. V shed 4 bases and J shed 0 bases, with 8 bases lying between them. CDR3: CASSSPSSTDTQYF. The CDR3 coding sequence is TGTGCCAGCAGTTCCCCCTCCAGCACAGATACGCAGTATTTT.

The chain joins TRBV24-1 to TRBJ2-5; TRBD2 agrees at 14 bases. Per the germline V gene, CDR1 is KGHDR and CDR2 is SFDVKD. The CDR3 runs to 18 residues. V lost 7 bases and J lost 2; bases outside the gene matches: 11. For the CDR3, the DNA is TGTGCCACCAGCCAATATCCGGGACTAGCGGGGGAACAAGAGACCCAGTACTTC. Its protein is CATSQYPGLAGEQETQYF.

This clonotype was seen ten or more times. The chain combines TRBV14 with TRBJ2-5; no firm D call. The CDR3 loop spans 13 amino acids. Germline V CDR1 and CDR2: SGHDN, FVKESK. V was trimmed by 4 bases and J by 1 base, leaving 7 bases between them. The CDR3 is CASSRDFQETQYF. DNA of the CDR3: TGTGCCAGCAGCCGGGATTTCCAAGAGACCCAGTACTTC.

This clonotype has at least ten counts. This rearrangement joins TRBV2 to TRBJ2-7; 8 positions match TRBD1. This CDR3 contains 15 residues. V shed 4 bases and J 5 bases; nucleotides not matched to a gene: 10. The germline gives CDR1 SNHLY, CDR2 FYNNEI. The chain's CDR3 is CASSGRDRLIHEQYF. Here the CDR3 DNA reads TGTGCCAGCAGTGGCCGGGACAGGCTGATCCACGAGCAGTACTTC. Using reference TRBV2 and TRBJ2-7 for the parts outside the CDR3, the full variable domain is EPEVTQTPSHQVTQMGQEVILRCVPISNHLYFYWYRQILGQKVEFLVSFYNNEISEKSEIFDDQFSVERPDGSNFTLKIRSTKLEDSAMYFCASSGRDRLIHEQYFGPGTRLTVT.

This clonotype showed up many times. V gene TRBV7-2 combines with J gene TRBJ2-7; tentative D call: TRBD1 (6 bases). From germline, CDR1 is SGHTA and CDR2 FQGNSA. V was shortened by 5 bases and J by 5 bases, with 13 bases between the two germline ends. This CDR3 contains 13 residues. The CDR3 protein is CASSTGRGDEQYF. As DNA, the CDR3 is TGTGCCAGCAGCACAGGCAGGGGTGACGAGCAGTACTTC.

This clonotype was seen a handful of times. Sequence at one end of the junction differs from germline and may be a read error. The chain has TRBV7-6 and TRBJ2-3, with TRBD2 matching over 7 bases. The CDR3 is 14 amino acids. Germline V gene sequence: CDR1 SGHVS, CDR2 FNYEAQ. In DNA form, the CDR3 reads TGTGTCAGCAGCCTTACTAGCGGCACAGATACGCAGTATTTT. Residues: CVSSLTSGTDTQYF.

This clonotype was picked up a small number of times. The chain recombines TRBV7-9 with TRBJ2-3; D is unclear. The V end was cut by 5 bases, the J end by 2 bases, with 14 bases between. CDR3 length equals 15 residues. Germline CDR1 SEHNR, CDR2 FQNEAQ (reference sequence). The CDR3 region has the DNA TGTGCCAGCAGCGACGGTTTTAGGGTCACAGATACGCAGTATTTT. Protein: CASSDGFRVTDTQYF.

Concerning this clonotype: A single base separates this from a much larger clone, so it may be a read error. This rearrangement joins TRBV7-8 to TRBJ2-7, with D possibly being TRBD2 (5 bases). V was pared by 7 bases and J by 3 bases, with 13 bases between. The germline V gene encodes CDR1 SGHVS and CDR2 FQNEAQ. The CDR3 is made up of 13 amino acids. CDR3 protein: CASNLQEGYEQYF. As DNA, the CDR3 is TGTGCCAGCAACCTCCAAGAGGGCTACGAGCAGTACTTC.

The rearrangement links TRBV30 to TRBJ2-3, with 9 positions matching TRBD2. This CDR3 contains 15 residues. V was clipped by 1 base and J by 1 base; unmatched bases: 3. Per the germline V gene, CDR1 is GTSNPN and CDR2 is SVGIG (reference sequence). CDR3 loop: CAWSGEREGTDTQYF. DNA of the CDR3: TGTGCCTGGAGTGGTGAGCGGGAGGGCACAGATACGCAGTATTTT.

CDR3 loop: CASSQEGRTGSLYEQYF. The CDR3 nucleotides read TGTGCCAGCAGCCAAGAGGGCCGGACAGGGTCCCTCTACGAGCAGTACTTC. The chain recombines TRBV3-1 with TRBJ2-7; 8 bases agree with TRBD1. The germline CDR1 and CDR2 sequences are LGHDT and YNNKEL (reference sequence). This CDR3 contains 17 residues. Germline trimming cut 0 bases from V and 3 bases from J; bases unmatched to any gene: 10.

The J gene is TRBJ2-3, the V gene TRBV2; D is tentatively TRBD1 or TRBD2 (5 bases each). The CDR3 runs to 17 residues. From germline, CDR1 is SNHLY and CDR2 FYNNEI. V lost 4 bases and J lost 10, with 27 bases in between. CDR3 protein: CASSVSAYHGAPGAQYF. In nucleotides, the CDR3 is TGTGCCAGCAGTGTCTCAGCCTACCACGGGGCCCCTGGGGCGCAGTATTTT.

The rearrangement joins TRBV7-6 to TRBJ1-5, with D perhaps TRBD1 (5 bases). V was shortened by 5 bases and J by 7 bases, with 18 bases between the two germline ends. Germline CDR1 and CDR2: SGHVS and FNYEAQ. The CDR3 contains 15 residues. CDR3 protein: CASSGPWGGYQPQHF. Written as DNA, the CDR3 is TGTGCCAGCAGCGGACCCTGGGGGGGGTACCAGCCCCAGCATTTT.

Worth noting for this clonotype: Since no conserved phenylalanine or tryptophan closes the CDR3, a read error is the likely cause. The gene calls are TRBV29-1 and TRBJ2-7; possible D gene TRBD2, 6 bases. CDR3 length: 13 residues. Trimming removed 2 bases at V and 4 bases at J, with 12 bases between. Germline loops: CDR1 SQVTM, CDR2 ANQGSEA. The CDR3 region is CSVEWPAGYEQYL. The CDR3 coding sequence is TGCAGCGTTGAATGGCCTGCGGGGTACGAGCAGTACCTC.

This clonotype was seen more than once but under ten times. The rearrangement links TRBV10-2 to TRBJ1-1, with D hard to call. The germline V gene encodes CDR1 WSHSY and CDR2 SAAADI. CDR3 length: 13 residues. Trimming removed 4 bases from V and 1 base from J, with 7 bases in between. In nucleotides, the CDR3 is TGCGCCAGCAGTGCCGTGGGGAACACTGAAGCTTTCTTT. This gives the protein CASSAVGNTEAFF.

This clonotype occurred many times. The rearrangement links TRBV7-9 to TRBJ2-7, with 9 bases lining up with TRBD1. The J segment lost 4 bases and the V segment lost 4 bases, leaving 5 bases of the junction unmatched. The CDR3 contains 14 residues. In germline, CDR1 is SEHNR, CDR2 FQNEAQ (reference sequence). The CDR3 bases are TGTGCCAGCAGCTCCCGGGACAGGGAGTACGAGCAGTACTTC. Residues: CASSSRDREYEQYF.

This clonotype was observed many times. The V call is TRBV28, the J call TRBJ2-7; D remains unclear. The CDR3 is 12 residues long. With 5 bases removed from V and 11 bases from J, the gap between germline ends came to 16 bases. Germline CDR1 MDHEN, CDR2 SYDVKM. The CDR3 nucleotides read TGTGCCAGCAGTCATAGGGAACTTACAGAGTACTTC. It encodes CASSHRELTEYF.

This clonotype was seen at least ten times. The chain has TRBV7-8 and TRBJ2-3; D gene uncertain. V was pared by 7 bases and J by 7 bases, with 12 bases between. The CDR3 covers 12 residues. From germline, CDR1 is SGHVS and CDR2 FQNEAQ. DNA for the CDR3: TGTGCCAGCACCGACCGAGGAAATACGCAGTATTTT. Amino acids: CASTDRGNTQYF. The variable domain in full, with the rest retrieved from reference TRBV7-8 and TRBJ2-3, is GAGVSQSPRYKVAKRGQDVALRCDPISGHVSLFWYQQALGQGPEFLTYFQNEAQLDKSGLPSDRFFAERPEGSVSTLKIQRTQQEDSAVYLCASTDRGNTQYFGPGTRLTVL.

The V gene is TRBV19, the J gene TRBJ2-3, with TRBD2 identical over 7 bases. The germline CDR1 and CDR2 sequences are LNHDA and SQIVND (reference sequence). CDR3 size: 18 residues. Unmatched junction bases numbered 12, after V lost 1 base and J lost 2 bases. The CDR3 sequence is CASSIGWETSGDTDTQYF. Here the CDR3 DNA reads TGTGCCAGTAGTATAGGTTGGGAGACCAGCGGGGACACAGATACGCAGTATTTT.

This clonotype was found many times. The rearrangement joins TRBV7-9 to TRBJ2-3, with TRBD1 matching over 7 bases. Per germline, CDR1 SEHNR and CDR2 FQNEAQ (reference sequence). The CDR3 is 16 amino acids. Trimming at V came to 4 bases and at J to 1 base, leaving 8 bases not matched to a gene. DNA for the CDR3: TGTGCCAGCAGCTCCACTACAGGGGTGCGCACAGATACGCAGTATTTT. It specifies CASSSTTGVRTDTQYF.

This clonotype was observed at least ten times. V is TRBV13 and J is TRBJ2-7; D gene uncertain. V lost 5 bases and J 0 bases, leaving 11 bases between the germline ends. From germline, CDR1 is PRHDT and CDR2 FYEKMQ (reference sequence). The CDR3 has 14 residues. The CDR3 nucleotides are TGTGCCAGCAGCGAAGGCCGAGGCTCCTACGAGCAGTACTTC. Encoded protein: CASSEGRGSYEQYF.

This rearrangement joins TRBV7-9 to TRBJ2-3, with 12 bases that match TRBD2. The V and J ends lost 4 bases and 2 bases, in that order; junction bases with no gene match: 1. Germline V gene lookup returns CDR1 SEHNR and CDR2 FQNEAQ (reference sequence). The CDR3 sequence is 15 residues long. The CDR3 loop reads CASSSSGGDTDTQYF. CDR3 sequence (DNA): TGTGCCAGCAGCTCTAGCGGGGGGGACACAGATACGCAGTATTTT. Full variable domain (rest looked up from reference TRBV7-9 and TRBJ2-3): DTGVSQNPRHKITKRGQNVTFRCDPISEHNRLYWYRQTLGQGPEFLTYFQNEAQLEKSRLLSDRFSAERPKGSFSTLEIQRTEQGDSAMYLCASSSSGGDTDTQYFGPGTRLTVL.

This clonotype occurred many times. The rearrangement links TRBV11-2 to TRBJ2-7; 9 bases fit TRBD1. Germline lookup yields CDR1 SGHAT and CDR2 FQNNGV. The junction had 5 bases not matched to a gene; V was cut back by 5 bases and J by 0 bases. CDR3 length: 15 residues. The CDR3 DNA reads as TGTGCCAGCAGCCACGGACAGGGGAGCTCCTACGAGCAGTACTTC. This encodes CASSHGQGSSYEQYF.

As regards this clonotype: A much larger clone differs from this one at a single base, so this may be a read error. The rearrangement uses TRBV29-1 and TRBJ2-1, with TRBD2 matching over 8 bases. V lost 2 bases and J lost 2; bases outside the gene matches: 11. Germline-derived CDR1 and CDR2 are SQVTM and ANQGSEA. This CDR3 is 17 amino acids long. The CDR3 loop reads CSVEMGAGEWPYNEQFF. DNA for the CDR3: TGCAGCGTTGAAATGGGAGCGGGAGAATGGCCCTACAATGAGCAGTTCTTC.

This clonotype was observed a handful of times. The chain recombines TRBV6-2 or TRBV6-3 with TRBJ2-7, with TRBD2 matching over 9 bases. With V trimmed by 4 bases and J by 2 bases, 6 bases remained unmatched. Germline V lookup: CDR1 MNHEY, CDR2 SVGEGT. The CDR3 sequence is 15 residues long. The CDR3 is CASSSFSGGTYEQYF. The DNA for the CDR3 is TGTGCCAGCAGTTCCTTTAGCGGGGGCACCTACGAGCAGTACTTC.